This T cell receptor beta chain was identified during a study of blood T cell repertoires in COVID-19. As for the study in general: The United States, Italy and Spain supplied acute and convalescent COVID-19 samples. PBMCs, B-cell-depleted T cells, or T cells provided the cDNA or gDNA that made up the material.

This CDR3 has 13 residues. CDR1 and CDR2 from the germline V gene are LNHDA and SQIVND (reference sequence). The junction had 2 bases not matched to a gene; V was cut back by 8 bases and J by 2 bases. In the original processing: Nucleated cell counts were estimated from reference gene primer amplification. Assay used: immunoSEQ multiplex PCR; TCRdb lists only in-frame clones, some missing. That table supplies the V and J calls and clone size; D and trimming were determined from the DNA. The data show more than 95,000 clones, with less than 90% seen just once and 4% to 6% held by the top ten. The receptor comes from a human donor in a cohort sampled during active COVID-19. Sequences were obtained from peripheral blood. The chain couples TRBV19 to TRBJ1-2, with 10 bases aligning to TRBD1. DNA of the CDR3: TGTGCCAGTTCGGACAGGGGGAACTATGGCTACACCTTC. It yields the protein CASSDRGNYGYTF.